This TCR beta chain originates from a study of T-cell memory formation after mild COVID-19. As for the study in general: The study found TCR clusters largely donor specific.

From 5'RACE with constant-segment primers came TCR alpha and TCR beta cDNA libraries that carried sample barcodes and UMIs. TCRdb independently ran MiXCR on the 5' RACE reads; one entry per CDR3 protein. The sample consists of a few hundred thousand distinct CDR3 sequences, over 7% of them appearing once. A remark on this clonotype: Antigen specificity is unknown.

Study-wide results and limits: Balance between CD4 and CD8 was seen in clones contracting day 15 to 85, and a CD4+ lean was seen in later expanders. Researchers report contracting CD4+ clones mostly in CM and EM, with CD8+ clones in EMRA.

This CDR3 is built from 13 residues. Trimming cost V 4 bases and J 7 bases; bases outside gene matches: 6. Germline V gene data show CDR1 as LGHDT and CDR2 as YNNKEL (reference sequence). This receptor was identified in a man younger than 35 who had mild COVID-19 (a few samples of this study predate the infection). Cell type and time point are not known. V and J are TRBV3-1 and TRBJ2-5, with 7 positions matching TRBD1. The material sequenced was PBMCs or a T cell subset sorted from them (not recorded which). This chain's CDR3 is CASSLRDRATQYF. The DNA of the CDR3 is TGTGCCAGCAGCCTCCGGGACAGAGCGACCCAGTACTTC.